The T cell receptor (beta chain) under discussion was sequenced for a study of T cell responses to AZD1222 COVID-19 vaccine (dated by TCRdb to about 2021). A note on the overall study: Because spike-specific TCR depth and breadth did not differ between the two schedules, AZD1222 recipients who got a second dose at roughly 4 weeks were pooled with those who got a second dose at roughly 12 weeks. A total of more than 230 trial participants underwent TCR sequencing, of whom around 200 received two doses of AZD1222 and about 25 received two doses of the MenACWY control vaccine. Trial participants were enrolled into age subgroups of 18-55, 56-69 and 70-plus years, which contained roughly 140, 27 and 60 TCR-sequenced participants, respectively. What the study reported, not specific to this receptor: The 56-69-year group was small, and its depth increase did not reach significance, likely because of low power. Participants were mostly white British, with more females than males. The authors suggested clonal diversity may have been underestimated. After two AZD1222 doses, spike-specific TCR breadth and depth were significantly higher than at day 0 and than in MenACWY recipients. Conclusions about previously exposed vaccinees were limited because only six AZD1222 recipients were SARS-CoV-2 seropositive at baseline. Reportedly, close to half of the unique spike-specific TCRs recognized epitopes lying outside the regions that are mutated in the B.1.351 and B.1.1.7 variants. Because no day 14 peak-response samples were available, repertoires were characterized only after the peak T cell response. The vaccine-associated CD4 TCRs covered the entire spike protein, and the dominant responses fell in regions 160-218 and 743-854.

Its CDR3 holds 11 amino acids, cysteine through phenylalanine. Only the CDR3 part of the read is kept: 33 bases, read in frame from the first base. At the junction V is shortened by 2 bases and J by 13 bases, with 6 bases in between. To note about this clone: The specificity of this receptor is unknown. No base-level quality is on record; no much larger clone is a single base apart.

The CDR3 regions of human TCRbeta chains were analyzed by immunosequencing. In the original analysis: TCRs in the repertoires were matched against a reference library of SARS-CoV-2-specific TCRs that had been generated with the MIRA antigen-specificity platform. Breadth meant the fraction of unique TCRs that were SARS-CoV-2-associated, whereas depth meant the fraction of total T cells that were SARS-CoV-2-associated. Using the MIRA data, every spike-specific TCR was mapped to the spike region that the TCR reacted to and assigned to either a CD4 or a CD8 class. Log10-transformed breadth and depth values were compared by one-way ANOVA with Sidak's multiple comparisons tests. The clones in this table, taken by TCRdb from immuneACCESS, are in-frame only. Not every clone is retained; where verified, under half of the shortfall comes from an unresolved V gene, and the cause of the rest is unknown. The V and J calls and the clone size are those of that table, but D and trimming were determined from the DNA. For this sample the table gives around 97,000 clones, of which around 91% were detected only once. The leading ten clones occupy 45% to 55% of the sample.

Interpreted using the paper, the time point label stands for: baseline before first vaccination. Samples from vaccinated people were obtained from the UK trials COV001 and COV002, which included a single-blind randomized controlled phase 2/3 trial of AZD1222 (ChAdOx1 nCoV-19) in healthy adults. For TCRbeta chain sequencing, PBMC samples from trial participants were taken at day 0 and at day 28 after the second dose. This specimen was peripheral blood, taken on day 0 of AZD1222 vaccination. This sequence was found in an adult in good health. Recombination linked TRBV12-3 or TRBV12-4 to TRBJ1-6; the D region possibly corresponds to TRBD1 (5 bases align). The nucleotide sequence reads TGTGCCAGCAGTTTATGGGGGCCCCTCCACTTT. Its protein product is CASSLWGPLHF.